This paragraph reports one T cell receptor beta chain. Its cognate antigen has yet to be identified. Qualities for individual bases were not recorded, and no much larger clone is one base off. Preparation of the library involved the immunoSEQ multiplex PCR assay. TCRdb stores this immuneACCESS table with in-frame sequences only. Part of the clones is absent; in the studies checked, under half of the shortfall reflects unresolved V genes, and no reason is known for the rest. This sample gives tens of thousands of clones in total; approximately 91% of them show up just once. The ten largest account for 3.5% to 5.5% of the sample. Its CDR3 holds 14 amino acids, cysteine through phenylalanine. Only the CDR3 DNA stays, 42 bases, in frame from base 1. CDR1 is given as LGHNA and CDR2 as YSLEER, both from the germline V gene. V and J lose 0 bases and 8 bases, and a span of 13 bases separates them. The data originate from a study of T cell changes during pregnancy in multiple sclerosis (dated by TCRdb to about 2019). Concerning the study at large: Changes in the T cell repertoire over the course of pregnancy were examined in this study in women with multiple sclerosis.

The source was peripheral blood, collected in the second trimester of pregnancy. This clonotype was sampled from a female donor in good health, enrolled as a control in a pregnancy study. The V gene is TRBV4-3 and the J gene is TRBJ1-2; possibly the D gene is TRBD1, per 5 matching bases. The CDR3 sequence is CASSQDWGLQGYTF. The DNA is TGCGCCAGCAGCCAAGATTGGGGACTGCAGGGCTACACCTTC.